This T cell receptor beta chain was sequenced in a study of response to subunit inactivated influenza vaccine. Trimming removed 5 bases from V and 0 bases from J, with 7 bases in between. The length of the CDR3 is 13 residues. Germline-derived CDR1 and CDR2 are MNHNS and SASEGT. From the RT-PCR reads, TCRdb called clonotypes with MiXCR, one entry per CDR3 protein. The sample shows more than 500,000 distinct CDR3 sequences, roughly 10% of them seen only once. These data were likewise used in another study, on T cells expressing NK-cell markers. As reported in that work: The cDNA for TCR beta came from 5'RACE template switching with UMIs. Seven donors tested HCMV-seropositive and one tested seronegative among the eight sequenced.

Source: PBMCs from blood, taken on the day of vaccination. This clonotype was sampled from a man in his fifties who received an inactivated influenza vaccine. The V and J genes are TRBV6-1 and TRBJ1-2; unclear D gene. CDR3 DNA sequence: TGTGCCAGCAGTCAGAGAGCTAACTATGGCTACACCTTC. It specifies CASSQRANYGYTF.